Following are 6 T cell receptor beta chains from one sample sequenced in a study of T cell repertoires in cytomegalovirus infection. Their cognate antigens are unknown. TCRdb re-analysed the reads in MiXCR, keeping a single row per CDR3 protein. The repertoire holds 550,000 to 700,000 distinct CDR3 sequences, with just under 40% as singletons. Here the sequenced sample was cultured PBMCs, taken from culture after CMV antigen stimulation. These receptors were collected from a human donor in good health (CMV status not recorded). Some clones in this sample may be carry-over from other donors' samples.

The CDR3 DNA sequence: TGTGCCAGCAGCTCCACTAGGAACTACGAGCAGTACTTC. Amino acid sequence: CASSSTRNYEQYF. V usage is TRBV7-2 and J usage is TRBJ2-7, with a weak D call TRBD2 (5 bases). Germline loops: CDR1 SGHTA, CDR2 FQGNSA. The CDR3 is 13 residues long. The germline V and J ends were trimmed by 4 bases and 3 bases, with 10 bases remaining between them. Together with reference TRBV7-2 and TRBJ2-7, the CDR3 gives the full variable domain: GAGVSQSPSNKVTEKGKDVELRCDPISGHTALYWYRQSLGQGLEFLIYFQGNSAPDKSGLPSDRFSAERTGGSVSTLTIQRTQQEDSAVYLCASSSTRNYEQYFGPGTRLTVT.

V is TRBV6-2 or TRBV6-3 and J is TRBJ2-7; D is unresolved. The CDR3 is made up of 15 amino acids. The V gene's germline CDR1 is MNHEY and CDR2 SVGEGT. V dropped 7 bases and J dropped 2 bases, with 18 bases sitting between them. CDR3 bases: TGTGCCAGCATCTCCCGCCGAGACTTAGCCTACGAGCAGTACTTC. Translating gives CASISRRDLAYEQYF.

This chain links TRBV2 with TRBJ2-1, with D hard to call. V lost 6 bases and J lost 15, with 18 bases in between. CDR3 length: 12 residues. CDR1 is SNHLY and CDR2 is FYNNEI in the germline V gene. CDR3 loop: CASRDDNFSGFF. The CDR3 bases are TGTGCCAGCAGGGACGACAATTTCAGTGGGTTCTTC.

In its sample, this clonotype was seen a few times. The chain is built from TRBV5-4 and TRBJ2-5; 7 bases align to TRBD1. Germline V gene lookup returns CDR1 SGHNT and CDR2 YYREEE (reference sequence). The CDR3 has 14 residues. V shed 4 bases, J shed 2 bases, and the junction held 5 bases outside the gene matches. The CDR3 is CASSPHRGQETQYF. The CDR3 nucleotides are TGTGCCAGCAGCCCTCACAGGGGACAAGAGACCCAGTACTTC. Drawing the rest from reference TRBV5-4 and TRBJ2-5, the complete variable domain is ETGVTQSPTHLIKTRGQQVTLRCSSQSGHNTVSWYQQALGQGPQFIFQYYREEENGRGNFPPRFSGLQFPNYSSELNVNALELDDSALYLCASSPHRGQETQYFGPGTRLLVL.

The sample holds a few counts of this clonotype. The V and J genes are TRBV5-1 and TRBJ1-1, with D maybe TRBD1 (6 bases). Deletions cut 2 bases from V and 4 bases from J, with 24 bases between. This CDR3 is built from 18 residues. The germline V gene has CDR1 SGHRS and CDR2 YFSETQ. As DNA, the CDR3 is TGCGCCAGCAGCTTAATTTGGGGACACCGAAGAAGGGTCACTGAAGCTTTCTTT. Translating it yields CASSLIWGHRRRVTEAFF.

In the case of this clonotype: One end of the junction does not line up with germline, which may come from a read error. The chain is built from TRBV20-1 and TRBJ1-2; TRBD1 agrees at 12 bases. The CDR3 covers 17 residues. CDR1 is DFQATT, CDR2 SNEGSKA, per germline (reference sequence). In nucleotides, the CDR3 is TGCAGTGCACGCGCGCCGGGACAGGGGGCCGCGATCGATTTATCCCCATTC. This encodes CSARAPGQGAAIDLSPF.